The 5 T cell receptor beta chains below come from one sample, sequenced in a study of blood T cell repertoires in COVID-19. The assay was immunoSEQ multiplex PCR, and TCRdb's table has in-frame clones only and misses some. The table shows over 200,000 clones, with approximately 87% occurring only once. Sequencing was done on a sample of peripheral blood. These receptors were collected from a woman between 65 and 79 years old with active or convalescent COVID-19.

J is TRBJ2-3 and V is TRBV5-1; D possibly corresponds to TRBD2 (6 bases). The CDR3 is made up of 13 amino acids. CDR1 is SGHRS and CDR2 is YFSETQ in the germline V gene. V was pared by 7 bases and J by 1 base, with 10 bases between. CDR3 DNA sequence: TGCGCCAGCGGGACTGAGGGCACAGATACGCAGTATTTT. Translated: CASGTEGTDTQYF.

This clone was counted a few times. The chain couples TRBV2 to TRBJ1-3, with TRBD1 identical over 10 bases. With 7 bases clipped from V and 6 bases from J, the junction kept 6 bases outside the gene matches. CDR3 length equals 14 residues. The germline CDR1 and CDR2 sequences are SNHLY and FYNNEI. Here the CDR3 DNA reads TGTGCCAGCACCGCCGGACAGGGGGAAAACACCATATATTTT. This translates into CASTAGQGENTIYF. The full variable domain, its missing parts supplied by reference TRBV2 and TRBJ1-3, is EPEVTQTPSHQVTQMGQEVILRCVPISNHLYFYWYRQILGQKVEFLVSFYNNEISEKSEIFDDQFSVERPDGSNFTLKIRSTKLEDSAMYFCASTAGQGENTIYFGEGSWLTVV.

The chain is built from TRBV7-2 and TRBJ2-3; 8 bases align to TRBD2. V lost 5 bases, J lost 5 bases, and 12 bases stayed unmatched. The CDR3 runs to 16 residues. CDR1 is SGHTA, CDR2 FQGNSA, per germline. The CDR3 sequence is CASSQQWTSLGDTQYF. The CDR3 DNA is TGTGCCAGCAGCCAACAATGGACTAGCCTTGGAGATACGCAGTATTTT.

The chain uses TRBV28 and TRBJ1-2, with no clear D. V gave up 2 bases and J gave up 4 bases, with 11 bases separating them. Looked up from germline, CDR1 is MDHEN and CDR2 is SYDVKM. The CDR3 runs 14 residues. CDR3 in amino acids: CASSLAGLFYGYTF. The CDR3 nucleotides read TGTGCCAGCAGTTTAGCAGGCCTTTTCTATGGCTACACCTTC.

This rearrangement joins TRBV27 to TRBJ1-2, with D possibly being TRBD1 (5 bases). The CDR3 contains 14 residues. Trimming removed 6 bases from V and 3 bases from J, with 14 bases in between. Germline V gives CDR1 MNHEY, CDR2 SMNVEV (reference sequence). The CDR3 region has the DNA TGTGCCAGCAGACCCGACAGTTGGGACTATGGCTACACCTTC. This translates into CASRPDSWDYGYTF.